This entry lists 22 T cell receptor beta chains sequenced from one sample in a study of shared clonotypes between healthy human individuals (dated by TCRdb to 2019 to 2021). Library preparation employed the immunoSEQ multiplex PCR assay. TCRdb carries this immuneACCESS record with in-frame sequences only. Its versions omit some clonotypes, under half of them owing to an unresolved V gene in the studies checked, with the rest unexplained. The sample contains about 1 million clones, around 74% of them found a single time. The ten largest clonotypes hold roughly 1.4% of the sample. The sequenced sample was memory CD4+ T cells sorted from blood. The intended sense of this specimen's cell subset or site label: CD45RA-negative fraction. These receptors were obtained from a man aged 18 to 30 in good health.

This clone is a singleton in its sample. The J gene is TRBJ1-1, the V gene TRBV11-2; D is uncertain. Germline CDR1 reads SGHAT; CDR2 reads FQNNGV. The CDR3 contains 14 residues. Deletions cut 3 bases from V and 2 bases from J, with 10 bases between. The CDR3 nucleotides are TGTGCCAGCAGCTTTTCGGCCCATAACACTGAAGCTTTCTTT. This gives the protein CASSFSAHNTEAFF.

This clone was seen a few times. The CDR3 DNA sequence: TGTGCCAGCAGCCCTAGCGGGGGGGCCCTCCGCAATGAGCAGTTCTTC. Its protein is CASSPSGGALRNEQFF. The rearrangement joins TRBV27 to TRBJ2-1; the match to TRBD2 covers 12 bases. Germline values: CDR1 MNHEY, CDR2 SMNVEV (reference sequence). This CDR3 comprises 16 residues. V lost 6 bases and J lost 6; bases outside the gene matches: 9.

This clone was seen only once. The chain links TRBV6-5 to TRBJ1-1; D is possibly TRBD1 (6 bases). Germline CDR1 MNHEY, CDR2 SVGAGI. This CDR3 is built from 15 residues. With 6 bases removed from V and 9 bases from J, the gap between germline ends came to 23 bases. For the CDR3, the DNA is TGTGCCAGCAGGCCTATGACACAAGGGGGGGGAAAAGCTTTCTTT. Translating gives CASRPMTQGGGKAFF.

This chain links TRBV2 with TRBJ2-7; 11 nucleotides line up with TRBD1. CDR3 length equals 13 residues. The germline V gene has CDR1 SNHLY and CDR2 FYNNEI. After removal of 9 bases from V and 5 bases from J, the junction contained 6 bases not matched to a gene. The CDR3 protein is CASRDRGSHEQYF. The CDR3 nucleotides are TGTGCCAGTCGGGACAGGGGGTCCCACGAGCAGTACTTC.

This rearrangement joins TRBV11-2 to TRBJ1-1; 8 bases fit TRBD1. Trimming cost V 5 bases and J 4 bases; bases outside gene matches: 6. This CDR3 comprises 14 residues. In germline, CDR1 is SGHAT, CDR2 FQNNGV. CDR3 DNA: TGTGCCAGCAGCCCACAGGGGGGGGGCACTGAAGCTTTCTTT. Translating it yields CASSPQGGGTEAFF.

The V and J genes are TRBV5-4 and TRBJ2-2; 12 bases are shared with TRBD2. V shed 4 bases, J shed 2 bases, and the junction held 6 bases outside the gene matches. Germline V gene data show CDR1 as SGHNT and CDR2 as YYREEE (reference sequence). The CDR3 extends over 17 amino acids. The DNA for the CDR3 is TGTGCCAGCAGCACATTGACTAGCGGGGGAAACACCGGGGAGCTGTTTTTT. Translation gives CASSTLTSGGNTGELFF.

The rearrangement uses TRBV6-1 and TRBJ2-5; perhaps TRBD1 as D (5 bases). The V and J ends lost 6 bases and 1 base respectively, with 9 bases between them. This CDR3 has 13 residues. Looked up from germline, CDR1 is MNHNS and CDR2 is SASEGT. CDR3 coding DNA: TGTGCCAGCAGGGGGCAATCCCAAGAGACCCAGTACTTC. The encoded protein is CASRGQSQETQYF.

Comment on this clone: This may stem from a read error, because a much larger clone lies one nucleotide away. The chain joins TRBV19 to TRBJ2-7; 11 bases match TRBD1. Germline V CDR1 and CDR2: LNHDA, SQIVND (reference sequence). The CDR3 is 14 residues long. V trimming: 5 bases; J trimming: 2 bases; junction bases outside the gene matches: 2. CDR3 amino acids: CASSLDRGPYEQYF. CDR3 DNA: TGTGCCAGTAGTTTGGACAGGGGGCCCTACGAGCAGTACTTC.

V and J are TRBV19 and TRBJ2-7; tentatively, D is TRBD1 or TRBD2 (5 bases each). The CDR3 has 13 amino acids. The V gene lost 3 bases and the J gene lost 2 bases, with 8 bases spanning the gap. The germline V gene encodes CDR1 LNHDA and CDR2 SQIVND (reference sequence). The CDR3 is CASSMQGPYEQYF. The CDR3 DNA sequence: TGTGCCAGTAGTATGCAGGGACCCTACGAGCAGTACTTC.

J is TRBJ1-4 and V is TRBV19; D is possibly TRBD1 (5 bases). CDR3 length equals 15 residues. CDR1 and CDR2 from the germline V gene are LNHDA and SQIVND (reference sequence). The V end was cut by 6 bases, the J end by 4 bases, with 15 bases between. The DNA of the CDR3 is TGTGCCAGTAGCTCTCTGGGGGGGAATAATGAAAAACTGTTTTTT. It is translated as CASSSLGGNNEKLFF. Together with reference TRBV19 and TRBJ1-4, the CDR3 gives the full variable domain: DGGITQSPKYLFRKEGQNVTLSCEQNLNHDAMYWYRQDPGQGLRLIYYSQIVNDFQKGDIAEGYSVSREKKESFPLTVTSAQKNPTAFYLCASSSLGGNNEKLFFGSGTQLSVL.

Comment on this clone: A much larger clone lies one base from this, so it may be a read error. This CDR3 is also generated by other DNA sequences in the sample. The chain couples TRBV18 to TRBJ2-3, with D unresolved. This CDR3 is built from 12 residues. CDR1 and CDR2 from the germline V gene are KGHSH and LQKENI. Trimming took off 2 bases at V and 3 bases at J, with 3 bases between the two ends. The CDR3, as DNA: TGTGCCAGCTCACCAGTTACAGATACGCAGTATTTT. Its protein is CASSPVTDTQYF.

V usage is TRBV27 and J usage is TRBJ2-7; the match to TRBD2 covers 13 bases. Unmatched junction bases numbered 2, after V lost 3 bases and J lost 6 bases. The CDR3 totals 14 residues. Germline CDR1 MNHEY, CDR2 SMNVEV (reference sequence). The CDR3 DNA sequence: TGTGCCAGCAGTTTTAGGACTAGCGGGAGCGAGCAGTACTTC. Encoded protein: CASSFRTSGSEQYF.

This clone was seen more than once but under ten times. Other DNA sequences in this sample translate to the same CDR3. The CDR3 region is CAWSSPDTQYF. CDR3 DNA sequence: TGTGCCTGGAGCAGCCCAGATACGCAGTATTTT. The chain couples TRBV30 to TRBJ2-3; unclear D gene. The V end was cut by 3 bases, the J end by 4 bases, with 5 bases between. This CDR3 region has 11 residues. Germline CDR1 GTSNPN, CDR2 SVGIG (reference sequence).

This sequence joins TRBV5-6 and TRBJ2-3; 7 nucleotides match TRBD1. Germline V gene lookup returns CDR1 SGHDT and CDR2 YYEEEE. CDR3 length: 12 residues. V was pared by 4 bases and J by 8 bases, with 4 bases of the junction left unmatched. CDR3 coding DNA: TGTGCCAGCAGCATGACAGGGAGTACGCAGTATTTT. Translating it yields CASSMTGSTQYF.

The genes are TRBV7-3 and TRBJ2-1; possibly TRBD2 for D (6 bases). V was cut by 6 bases and J by 4 bases, with 10 bases left in between. The CDR3 extends over 13 amino acids. The germline V gene has CDR1 SGHTA and CDR2 FQGTGA. CDR3: CASSSGGYNEQFF. The CDR3 DNA reads TGTGCCAGCAGTTCCGGGGGTTACAATGAGCAGTTCTTC. Full variable domain (rest looked up from reference TRBV7-3 and TRBJ2-1): GAGVSQTPSNKVTEKGKYVELRCDPISGHTALYWYRQSLGQGPEFLIYFQGTGAADDSGLPNDRFFAVRPEGSVSTLKIQRTERGDSAVYLCASSSGGYNEQFFGPGTRLTVL.

This sequence joins TRBV18 and TRBJ2-2, with D tentatively TRBD1 or TRBD2 (5 bases each). This CDR3 has 15 residues. The germline gives CDR1 KGHSH, CDR2 LQKENI. V was shortened by 3 bases and J by 4 bases, with 12 bases between the two germline ends. The CDR3 nucleotides are TGTGCCAGCTCACCGCAGCCAGGGAGCACCGGGGAGCTGTTTTTT. Translation: CASSPQPGSTGELFF.

Note on this clone: One end of the junction does not line up with germline, which may come from a read error. The CDR3 is CASSFSDAQAFF. The DNA for the CDR3 is TGTGCCAGCAGTTTCTCGGACGCGCAAGCTTTCTTT. The gene calls are TRBV10-3 and TRBJ1-1; D is unclear. The CDR3 totals 12 residues. Germline-derived CDR1 and CDR2 are ENHRY and SYGVKD.

The J gene is TRBJ2-7, the V gene TRBV5-1, with 8 positions matching TRBD1. Germline V gene sequence: CDR1 SGHRS, CDR2 YFSETQ. This CDR3 is 14 amino acids long. The J segment lost 2 bases and the V segment lost 4 bases, leaving 5 bases of the junction unmatched. CDR3 bases: TGCGCCAGCAGCGGAACGGGACAGGCCTACGAGCAGTACTTC. Translating it yields CASSGTGQAYEQYF.

The chain links TRBV30 to TRBJ1-1; D perhaps matches TRBD1 (6 bases). The CDR3 sequence is 15 residues long. V lost 5 bases and J 2 bases, leaving 18 bases between the germline ends. CDR1 is GTSNPN, CDR2 SVGIG, per germline (reference sequence). CDR3 protein: CAWLGGGAGNTEAFF. CDR3 bases: TGTGCCTGGCTGGGCGGGGGCGCGGGAAACACTGAAGCTTTCTTT.

Here the CDR3 reads CAWNIGSPDTQYF. Written as DNA, the CDR3 is TGTGCCTGGAATATCGGGAGTCCAGATACGCAGTATTTT. This chain uses TRBV30 with TRBJ2-3, with a tentative D call TRBD2 (6 bases). V was cut by 4 bases and J by 4 bases, with 12 bases left in between. This CDR3 spans 13 amino acids. From germline, CDR1 is GTSNPN and CDR2 SVGIG (reference sequence).

The rearrangement joins TRBV30 to TRBJ2-5; TRBD2 might be the D (7 bases). V was cut by 1 base and J by 5 bases, with 14 bases left in between. This CDR3 spans 14 amino acids. Germline assignment: CDR1 GTSNPN and CDR2 SVGIG (reference sequence). CDR3 sequence (DNA): TGTGCCTGGAGTGGGGTTCGGGGGGCGGAGACCCAGTACTTC. Its translation: CAWSGVRGAETQYF.

The count of this clone is one. At one end the junction does not follow the germline gene, possibly because of a read error. The CDR3 DNA sequence: TGCGCCAGCAGCCAAGGACCCGACCGAGACAATCAGCCCCAGCATTTT. Amino acids: CASSQGPDRDNQPQHF. The J gene is TRBJ1-5, the V gene TRBV5-4; D is ambiguous. The germline V gene has CDR1 SGHNT and CDR2 YYREEE (reference sequence). The CDR3 spans 16 residues.